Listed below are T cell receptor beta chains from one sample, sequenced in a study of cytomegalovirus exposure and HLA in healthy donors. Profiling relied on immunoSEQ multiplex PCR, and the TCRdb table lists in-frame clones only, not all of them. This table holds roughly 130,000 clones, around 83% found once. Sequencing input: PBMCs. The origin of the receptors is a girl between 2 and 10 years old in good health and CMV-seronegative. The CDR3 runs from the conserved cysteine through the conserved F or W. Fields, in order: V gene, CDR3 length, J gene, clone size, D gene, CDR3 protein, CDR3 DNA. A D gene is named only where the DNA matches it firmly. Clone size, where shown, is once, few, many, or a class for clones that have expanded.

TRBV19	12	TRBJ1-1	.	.	CASSGNRAEAFF	TGTGCCAGTAGTGGAAACAGGGCTGAAGCTTTCTTT
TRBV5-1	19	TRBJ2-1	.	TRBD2	CASSLSRRLAGERGDEQFF	TGCGCCAGCAGCTTGTCGCGGCGACTAGCGGGAGAGCGAGGCGATGAGCAGTTCTTC
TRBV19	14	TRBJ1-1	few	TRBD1	CASSFTGGVTEAFF	TGTGCCAGTAGTTTCACAGGGGGGGTAACTGAAGCTTTCTTT
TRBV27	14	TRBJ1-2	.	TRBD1	CASGTGGFNYGYTF	TGTGCCAGCGGGACAGGGGGCTTCAACTATGGCTACACCTTC
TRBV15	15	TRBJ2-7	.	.	CATSIASMEGSEQYF	TGTGCCACCAGCATAGCTTCAATGGAAGGCTCCGAGCAGTACTTC
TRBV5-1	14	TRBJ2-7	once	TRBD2	CASSSSGRYDEQYF	TGCGCCAGCAGCTCCAGCGGGAGGTACGACGAGCAGTACTTC
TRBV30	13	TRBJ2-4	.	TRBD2	CAWSVLGGNIQYF	TGTGCCTGGAGTGTTTTGGGGGGGAACATTCAGTACTTC
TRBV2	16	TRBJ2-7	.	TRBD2	CASMRTSGRTKYEQYF	TGTGCCAGCATGAGAACTAGCGGGAGGACCAAATACGAGCAGTACTTC
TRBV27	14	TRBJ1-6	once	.	CASSMGLGNSPLHF	TGTGCCAGCTCCATGGGGCTGGGGAATTCACCCCTCCACTTT
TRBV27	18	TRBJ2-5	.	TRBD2	CASSAYPIAGARQETQYF	TGTGCCAGCAGTGCCTATCCCATAGCGGGAGCCAGGCAAGAGACCCAGTACTTC
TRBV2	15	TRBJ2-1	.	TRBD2	CASRASGASYNEQFF	TGTGCCAGCCGGGCTAGCGGGGCCTCCTACAATGAGCAGTTCTTC
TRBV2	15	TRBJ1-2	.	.	CASFLQGLLGYGYTF	TGTGCCAGCTTCCTCCAGGGGTTGTTGGGCTATGGCTACACCTTC
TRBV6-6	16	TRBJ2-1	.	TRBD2	CASRSSGRATYNEQFF	TGTGCCAGCAGGTCTAGCGGGAGGGCAACCTACAATGAGCAGTTCTTC
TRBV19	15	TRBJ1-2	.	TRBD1	CASKMVGTGGPGYTF	TGTGCCAGTAAGATGGTCGGGACAGGAGGGCCGGGCTACACCTTC
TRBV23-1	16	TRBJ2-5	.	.	CASSQSSSGDQETQYF	TGCGCCAGCAGTCAATCTTCCAGCGGAGACCAAGAGACCCAGTACTTC
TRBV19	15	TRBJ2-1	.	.	CASTGGQGSYNEQFF	TGTGCCAGTACCGGGGGGCAGGGGTCCTACAATGAGCAGTTCTTC
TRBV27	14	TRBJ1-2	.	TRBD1	CASSFGTGLNGYTF	TGTGCCAGCAGTTTCGGGACAGGACTGAATGGCTACACCTTC
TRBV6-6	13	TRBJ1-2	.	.	CASTPDRLYGYTF	TGTGCCAGCACCCCGGACAGACTCTATGGCTACACCTTC
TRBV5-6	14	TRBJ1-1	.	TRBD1	CASSLGQGGTEAFF	TGTGCCAGCAGCTTGGGACAGGGAGGCACTGAAGCTTTCTTT
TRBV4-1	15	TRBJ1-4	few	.	CASSQSRTVNEKLFF	TGCGCCAGCAGCCAATCACGGACAGTTAATGAAAAACTGTTTTTT
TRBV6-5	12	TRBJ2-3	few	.	CASSRGTDTQYF	TGTGCCAGCAGTCGAGGCACAGATACGCAGTATTTT
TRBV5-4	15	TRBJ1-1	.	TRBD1	CASSPRTGANTEAFF	TGTGCCAGCAGCCCCAGGACAGGGGCGAACACTGAAGCTTTCTTT
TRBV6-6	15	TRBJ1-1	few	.	CASSYSAVGSTEAFF	TGTGCCAGCAGTTACTCTGCAGTTGGGAGCACTGAAGCTTTCTTT
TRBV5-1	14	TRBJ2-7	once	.	CASSWAQGFREQYF	TGCGCCAGCAGCTGGGCGCAGGGGTTTCGGGAGCAGTACTTC
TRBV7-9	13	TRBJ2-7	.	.	CASSDLQDYEQYF	TGTGCCAGCAGCGACCTACAGGACTACGAGCAGTACTTC
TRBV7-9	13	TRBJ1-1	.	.	CASSRGVNTEAFF	TGTGCCAGCAGCCGAGGAGTGAACACTGAAGCTTTCTTT
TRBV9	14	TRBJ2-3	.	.	CASSDGQSTDTQYF	TGTGCCAGCAGCGACGGACAGAGCACAGATACGCAGTATTTT
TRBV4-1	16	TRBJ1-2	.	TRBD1	CASSQEGQGAVYGYTF	TGCGCCAGCAGCCAAGAAGGACAGGGGGCTGTCTATGGCTACACCTTC
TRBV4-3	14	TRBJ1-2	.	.	CASSQDSRVYGYTF	TGCGCCAGCAGCCAAGATAGCAGGGTCTATGGCTACACCTTC
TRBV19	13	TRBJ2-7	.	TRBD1	CASKDRRTYEQYF	TGTGCCAGTAAGGACAGGCGAACCTACGAGCAGTACTTC
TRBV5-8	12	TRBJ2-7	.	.	CASSFGLGEQYF	TGTGCCAGCAGCTTTGGACTGGGGGAGCAGTACTTC
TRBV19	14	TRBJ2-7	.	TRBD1	CASSLTGTGFEQYF	TGTGCCAGTAGTTTAACCGGGACAGGGTTCGAGCAGTACTTC
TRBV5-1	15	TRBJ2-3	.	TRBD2	CASSRLAGEADTQYF	TGCGCCAGCAGCAGACTAGCGGGAGAAGCAGATACGCAGTATTTT
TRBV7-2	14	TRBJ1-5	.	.	CASSLVRGDQPQHF	TGTGCCAGCAGCTTAGTACGGGGGGATCAGCCCCAGCATTTT
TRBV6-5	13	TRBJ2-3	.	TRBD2	CASSTSGTDTQYF	TGTGCCAGCAGCACTAGCGGCACAGATACGCAGTATTTT
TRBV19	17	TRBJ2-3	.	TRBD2	CASSIGRASGSPDTQYF	TGTGCCAGTAGTATCGGTCGGGCTAGCGGGAGTCCAGATACGCAGTATTTT
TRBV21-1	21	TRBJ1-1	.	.	CASHNLSGGAGKRSMNTEAFF	TGTGCCAGCCACAACTTATCGGGGGGGGCGGGAAAAAGGTCAATGAACACTGAAGCTTTCTTT
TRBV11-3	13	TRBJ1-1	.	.	CASSLASNTEAFF	TGTGCCAGCAGCTTAGCCTCGAACACTGAAGCTTTCTTT
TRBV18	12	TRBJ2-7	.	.	CASSPRGYEQYF	TGTGCCAGCTCACCAAGGGGCTACGAGCAGTACTTC
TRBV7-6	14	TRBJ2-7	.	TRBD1	CASSQGQGSYEQYF	TGTGCCAGCAGCCAAGGACAGGGCTCCTACGAGCAGTACTTC
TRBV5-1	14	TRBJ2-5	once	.	CASSSRQNQETQYF	TGCGCCAGCAGCTCGAGACAGAATCAAGAGACCCAGTACTTC
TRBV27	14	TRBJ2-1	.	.	CASSLTGGGNEQFF	TGTGCCAGCAGTTTGACAGGAGGTGGCAATGAGCAGTTCTTC
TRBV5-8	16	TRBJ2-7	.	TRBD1	CASSLAGTGSSYEQYF	TGTGCCAGCAGCTTGGCTGGGACAGGGAGCTCCTACGAGCAGTACTTC
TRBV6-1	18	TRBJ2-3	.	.	CASSDNRLVLASEDTQYF	TGTGCCAGCAGTGACAATCGACTAGTACTAGCAAGTGAGGATACGCAGTATTTT
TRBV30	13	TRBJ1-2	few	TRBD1	CAWSVQGDYGYTF	TGTGCCTGGAGTGTACAGGGGGACTATGGCTACACCTTC
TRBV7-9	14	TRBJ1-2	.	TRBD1	CASSGGQDYYGYTF	TGTGCCAGCAGCGGCGGACAGGACTACTATGGCTACACCTTC
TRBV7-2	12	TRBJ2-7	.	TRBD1	CASSVHRGEQYF	TGTGCCAGCAGCGTACACAGGGGTGAGCAGTACTTC